Listed here are 8 T cell receptor beta chains from one sample, sequenced in a study of cytomegalovirus exposure and HLA in healthy donors (TCRdb year 2017). Library prep was done by the immunoSEQ multiplex PCR assay. The multiplex PCR relied on a mix of 60 forward primers for TCR Vbeta segments and 13 reverse primers for TCR Jbeta segments. Not all clones reach the TCRdb copy of this immuneACCESS table, which keeps in-frame sequences only. Checked studies attribute under half of the gap to unresolved V genes and leave the rest unexplained. Within this sample are about 120,000 clones, with approximately 8.6% of them counted one time only. The top ten constitute approximately 6.6% of the sample. Sequenced sample: PBMCs. Source of these receptors: a woman aged 40 to 55 in good health and CMV-seropositive.

This chain connects TRBV18 to TRBJ1-2; perhaps TRBD1 as D (6 bases). The CDR3 runs 16 residues. Germline CDR1 KGHSH, CDR2 LQKENI. V lost 1 base and J lost 6, with 18 bases in between. CDR3 DNA: TGTGCCAGCTCACCACTCAAAACCGGGACACACAATGGCTACACCTTC. It encodes CASSPLKTGTHNGYTF.

The V and J genes are TRBV6-4 and TRBJ1-1; the D is unclear. Trimming pared 4 bases from V and 0 bases from J, leaving 6 bases between. The CDR3 has 13 amino acids. From germline, CDR1 is MRHNA and CDR2 SNTAGT. CDR3 residues: CASSARLNTEAFF. CDR3 in DNA: TGTGCCAGCAGTGCCAGGCTGAACACTGAAGCTTTCTTT.

V and J are TRBV6-5 and TRBJ1-6; 7 positions match TRBD1. The ends lost 6 bases at V and 7 bases at J; junction bases unmatched: 3. The germline CDR1 and CDR2 sequences are MNHEY and SVGAGI. The CDR3 runs 13 residues. CDR3 region: CASRGQENSPLHF. The CDR3 DNA reads as TGTGCCAGCAGAGGACAGGAGAATTCACCCCTCCACTTT.

The chain uses TRBV29-1 and TRBJ1-1; 12 bases map to TRBD1. The CDR3 totals 12 residues. V lost 7 bases to trimming and J lost 5 bases; unmatched junction nucleotides: 2. Germline V lookup: CDR1 SQVTM, CDR2 ANQGSEA. The CDR3 bases are TGCAGCGCGGGACAGGGGGCGACTGAAGCTTTCTTT. Protein: CSAGQGATEAFF. Full variable domain (missing parts from reference TRBV29-1 and TRBJ1-1): SAVISQKPSRDICQRGTSLTIQCQVDSQVTMMFWYRQQPGQSLTLIATANQGSEATYESGFVIDKFPISRPNLTFSTLTVSNMSPEDSSIYLCSAGQGATEAFFGQGTRLTVV.

This clone was picked up a small number of times. The chain is built from TRBV10-3 and TRBJ1-2, with D perhaps TRBD1 (5 bases). V lost 6 bases and J lost 4, with 18 bases in between. The CDR3 totals 15 residues. The germline gives CDR1 ENHRY, CDR2 SYGVKD. The chain's CDR3 is CAIRDPGEGTYGYTF. CDR3 coding DNA: TGTGCCATCAGGGACCCGGGGGAAGGTACCTATGGCTACACCTTC.

This clone was counted many times. This chain joins TRBV5-1 and TRBJ2-1; TRBD2 might be the D (7 bases). This CDR3 spans 16 amino acids. Between the trimmed V and J ends, which lost 0 bases and 7 bases, there was a span of 17 bases. The germline CDR1 and CDR2 sequences are SGHRS and YFSETQ. In DNA, the CDR3 is TGCGCCAGCAGCTTGGATGGGGGGGGCATAGGGAATGAGCAGTTCTTC. Its translation is CASSLDGGGIGNEQFF.

This clone was picked up a small number of times. The rearrangement links TRBV6-6 to TRBJ1-1; 9 nucleotides match TRBD1. The CDR3 is 15 amino acids. Germline CDR1 MNHNY, CDR2 SVGAGI (reference sequence). V lost 4 bases to trimming and J lost 6 bases; unmatched junction nucleotides: 9. CDR3: CASSFPGQGNPEAFF. DNA for the CDR3: TGTGCCAGCAGTTTTCCGGGACAGGGAAACCCTGAAGCTTTCTTT.

This clone was seen only a few times. V gene TRBV5-1 combines with J gene TRBJ2-5, with unresolved D. CDR3 length equals 15 residues. Trimming shortened V by 1 base and J by 5 bases, and 15 bases separated the two germline ends. Germline CDR1 SGHRS, CDR2 YFSETQ. CDR3 in amino acids: CASSLSTLPRETQYF. CDR3 coding DNA: TGCGCCAGCAGCTTGTCGACACTCCCTCGGGAGACCCAGTACTTC. Variable domain in full (rest from reference TRBV5-1 and TRBJ2-5): KAGVTQTPRYLIKTRGQQVTLSCSPISGHRSVSWYQQTPGQGLQFLFEYFSETQRNKGNFPGRFSGRQFSNSRSEMNVSTLELGDSALYLCASSLSTLPRETQYFGPGTRLLVL.